This T cell receptor (beta chain) was recorded in a study of Ad26.COV2.S vaccination and SARS-CoV-2 variants (dated by TCRdb to about 2021). The study in broad terms: Vaccine-arm donors were drawn from COV1001, a multicentre, randomized, double-blind, placebo-controlled phase I-IIa trial of Ad26.COV2.S in healthy adults. Ad26.COV2.S was administered intramuscularly at 5 x 10^10 or 1 x 10^11 viral particles, either as a single shot or as two shots given 56 days apart. The specificity and breadth of SARS-CoV-2-reactive T cell receptors after Ad26.COV2.S vaccination were assessed by TCRbeta repertoire sequencing. Blinding of investigators to trial group allocation was maintained during experiments and outcome assessment. The TCR-sequenced set comprised roughly 30 samples: some 20 Ad26.COV2.S vaccine recipients, 5 placebo recipients and 8 SARS-CoV-2 convalescent individuals. Trial participants were randomized into five groups of five, in which low-dose or high-dose Ad26.COV2.S was given once or twice, or placebo was given on both occasions.

The CDR3 contains 13 residues, cysteine and phenylalanine counted. CDR3 DNA only is kept here, 39 bases in frame from base 1. CDR1 and CDR2 are drawn from the germline V gene: MNHNS, SASEGT. At the junction V is shortened by 3 bases and J by 4 bases, with 7 bases in between. As concerns this clone: No antigen is known for it. No much larger clone is present one base from it, and per-base qualities are unavailable.

The immunoSEQ Assay was used to sequence TCRbeta CDR3 regions. After extraction, genomic DNA underwent amplification by bias-controlled multiplex PCR, followed by high-throughput sequencing. For the original study's pipeline: To quantify the absolute abundance of every unique TCRbeta CDR3 region, sequences were collapsed and filtered. T cell fraction was estimated by normalizing TCRbeta template counts to usable DNA, which was measured by amplifying reference genes present in all nucleated cells. Repertoire TCRs were annotated as SARS-CoV-2-specific by exact matching of V gene, CDR3 amino acid sequence and J gene to a known reactive TCR set. MIRA supplied the reference SARS-CoV-2 TCR set, which was filtered for enrichment in COVID-19-positive ImmuneCODE repertoires so that public or cross-reactive TCRs were removed. Using the MIRA antigens, annotated TCRs were further analysed by specific ORF or by position within an ORF. Breadth was defined as annotated unique rearrangements over total unique productive rearrangements; depth was the summed frequency of those rearrangements. Two-sided Wilcoxon rank-sum tests were used to compare TCR breadth between groups. TCRdb mirrors the immuneACCESS table, restricted to in-frame sequences. Some clones are absent from its copies; in checked studies, under half trace to an unresolved V gene, and the reason for the others is unknown. The DNA gave D and trimming, while V, J and clone size come from that table. Here the sample has roughly 700,000 clones; about 89% occur a single time. Approximately 1.5% of the sample comes from the top ten.

Beyond this particular receptor, the publication reports: Compared with placebo recipients, Ad26.COV2.S recipients showed higher spike-specific TCR breadth (P = 0.0014). After vaccination, substantial breadth of spike-specific CD8+ and CD4+ T cell responses was reported. The authors noted that the TCR breadth and depth analyses may have underestimated total T cell responses. Comparable non-spike TCR breadth was observed between vaccine and placebo recipients, consistent with only spike being contained in the vaccine. The study was not powered for comparison of responses between vaccine doses or regimens.

What the treatment or condition label conveys for this sample: roughly 20 received Ad26.COV2.S at low or high dose, single or two shots; roughly five received placebo; per-sample allocation not given. For vaccine and placebo recipients, the sequenced repertoires came from samples collected on day 63 after the first injection. Cohort 1b enrolled about two dozen adults aged 18-55 years at a single site in Boston, USA, between 29 July and 7 August 2020. As a vaccine, Ad26.COV2.S was a replication-incompetent adenovirus type 26 vector that expressed a prefusion-stabilized SARS-CoV-2 spike protein derived from the original Wuhan strain.

The receptor comes from a person between 18 and 59 years old who received the Ad26.COV2.S COVID-19 vaccine or a placebo. Here the chain combines TRBV6-1 and TRBJ1-3; the D gene remains uncertain. The sequencing used peripheral blood, collected in a trial of Ad26.COV2.S vaccine versus placebo. The CDR3 region reads CASSDGLGNTIYF. The sequence in DNA is TGTGCCAGCAGTGACGGGTTAGGAAACACCATATATTTT.